Listed below are T cell receptor beta chains from one sample, sequenced in a study of blood T cell repertoires in COVID-19. The method was immunoSEQ multiplex PCR; TCRdb's version includes in-frame clones alone and lacks a portion of them. The sample lists fewer than 250,000 clones, around 85% seen once, with around 6.5% in the top ten. Sequenced sample: peripheral blood. The receptors derive from a woman aged 55-70 years with active or convalescent COVID-19. The CDR3 runs from the conserved cysteine through the conserved F or W. The D gene is left open where the match is weak. Clone size appears in some rows only: once, few, many, or a class for an expanded clone.

size: .
D: .
V: TRBV7-8
J: TRBJ2-4
length: 16
CDR3: CASSFGGGVAKNIQYF
DNA: TGTGCCAGCAGCTTCGGGGGAGGAGTAGCCAAAAACATTCAGTACTTC

size: .
D: TRBD1
V: TRBV2
J: TRBJ1-1
length: 14
CDR3: CASRRGTQGAEAFF
DNA: TGTGCCAGCAGACGAGGGACCCAGGGGGCTGAAGCTTTCTTT

size: .
D: TRBD1
V: TRBV6-2/TRBV6-3
J: TRBJ1-6
length: 14
CDR3: CASSYDRGPSPLHF
DNA: TGTGCCAGCAGTTACGACAGGGGGCCTTCACCCCTCCACTTT

size: .
D: .
V: TRBV12-3/TRBV12-4
J: TRBJ1-6
length: 12
CDR3: CASSDRSRPLHF
DNA: TGTGCCAGCAGTGACAGGAGTCGACCCCTCCACTTT

size: .
D: .
V: TRBV4-1
J: TRBJ2-2
length: 16
CDR3: CASSLEQGGDTGELFF
DNA: TGCGCCAGCAGCCTAGAGCAGGGGGGAGACACCGGGGAGCTGTTTTTT

size: .
D: TRBD2
V: TRBV29-1
J: TRBJ2-1
length: 14
CDR3: CSVEISGSGYEQFF
DNA: TGCAGCGTTGAAATTAGCGGGAGTGGCTATGAGCAGTTCTTC

size: .
D: .
V: TRBV10-3
J: TRBJ1-5
length: 12
CDR3: CAISESSPHRHF
DNA: TGTGCCATCAGTGAGTCGAGCCCGCACAGGCATTTT

size: .
D: .
V: TRBV11-2
J: TRBJ1-5
length: 12
CDR3: CASSLAGQPQHF
DNA: TGTGCCAGCAGCTTAGCGGGTCAGCCCCAGCATTTT

size: .
D: TRBD2
V: TRBV4-1
J: TRBJ2-7
length: 17
CDR3: CASSQETSGVRSYEQYF
DNA: TGCGCCAGCAGCCAGGAGACTAGCGGGGTACGCTCCTACGAGCAGTACTTC

size: .
D: TRBD2
V: TRBV6-5
J: TRBJ2-2
length: 13
CDR3: CASRAGVPGELFF
DNA: TGTGCCAGCAGGGCGGGAGTTCCCGGGGAGCTGTTTTTT

size: .
D: TRBD1
V: TRBV27
J: TRBJ1-2
length: 12
CDR3: CASSSQGAGYTF
DNA: TGTGCCAGCAGTTCACAGGGGGCGGGCTACACCTTC

size: .
D: TRBD2
V: TRBV9
J: TRBJ2-2
length: 17
CDR3: CASSGVAGGINTGELFF
DNA: TGTGCCAGCAGCGGAGTAGCGGGAGGCATTAACACCGGGGAGCTGTTTTTT

size: .
D: TRBD1
V: TRBV4-1
J: TRBJ2-2
length: 15
CDR3: CASSTTTGGTGELFF
DNA: TGCGCCAGCAGCACGACGACAGGGGGAACCGGGGAGCTGTTTTTT

size: .
D: .
V: TRBV14
J: TRBJ2-1
length: 16
CDR3: CASSQDRWSSYNEQFF
DNA: TGTGCCAGCAGCCAAGATCGCTGGAGCTCCTACAATGAGCAGTTCTTC

size: once
D: TRBD1
V: TRBV30
J: TRBJ2-1
length: 15
CDR3: CAFLRDRVSYNEQFF
DNA: TGTGCCTTCCTCCGGGACAGGGTCTCCTACAATGAGCAGTTCTTC

size: .
D: .
V: TRBV18
J: TRBJ2-4
length: 16
CDR3: CASSPRQGLAKNIQYF
DNA: TGTGCCAGCTCACCTCGACAGGGACTAGCCAAAAACATTCAGTACTTC

size: once
D: .
V: TRBV28
J: TRBJ1-1
length: 15
CDR3: CASTQGQLRDTEAFF
DNA: TGTGCCAGCACTCAAGGACAGTTGCGTGACACTGAAGCTTTCTTT

size: .
D: TRBD1
V: TRBV19
J: TRBJ1-2
length: 13
CDR3: CASSISGGYGYTF
DNA: TGTGCCAGTAGTATATCAGGGGGCTATGGCTACACCTTC

size: few
D: TRBD2
V: TRBV14
J: TRBJ2-1
length: 15
CDR3: CASSQLAGGWNEQFF
DNA: TGTGCCAGCAGCCAGCTAGCGGGAGGTTGGAATGAGCAGTTCTTC

size: .
D: TRBD1
V: TRBV28
J: TRBJ1-5
length: 14
CDR3: CASSLGTGGQPQHF
DNA: TGTGCCAGCAGCCTTGGGACAGGGGGTCAGCCCCAGCATTTT

size: few
D: .
V: TRBV27
J: TRBJ2-2
length: 17
CDR3: CASSLSLAPQGTGELFF
DNA: TGTGCCAGCAGTTTGTCATTAGCCCCACAGGGCACCGGGGAGCTGTTTTTT

size: .
D: .
V: TRBV18
J: TRBJ2-3
length: 15
CDR3: CASSRALTSTDTQYF
DNA: TGTGCCAGCTCACGGGCCCTCACTAGCACAGATACGCAGTATTTT

size: few
D: .
V: TRBV3-1/TRBV3-2
J: TRBJ2-3
length: 16
CDR3: CASSQSGLISTDTQYF
DNA: TGTGCCAGCAGCCAGTCGGGACTGATTAGCACAGATACGCAGTATTTT

size: .
D: .
V: TRBV27
J: TRBJ2-7
length: 11
CDR3: CASSHTPGSYF
DNA: TGTGCCAGCAGTCACACCCCAGGGTCGTACTTC

size: .
D: TRBD1
V: TRBV6-5
J: TRBJ1-2
length: 13
CDR3: CASTLDRVEIYTF
DNA: TGTGCCAGCACCCTAGACAGGGTAGAAATCTACACCTTC

size: .
D: TRBD1
V: TRBV28
J: TRBJ1-2
length: 15
CDR3: CASNSGLTGPDGYTF
DNA: TGTGCCAGCAACTCCGGCCTGACAGGGCCTGATGGCTACACCTTC

size: .
D: TRBD2
V: TRBV11-3
J: TRBJ2-1
length: 13
CDR3: CASSPSGSWRQFF
DNA: TGTGCCAGCAGCCCTAGCGGGAGTTGGCGGCAGTTCTTC

size: once
D: TRBD2
V: TRBV2
J: TRBJ2-4
length: 19
CDR3: CASSDLGLAGGSAKNIQYF
DNA: TGTGCCAGCAGTGATTTGGGACTAGCGGGGGGGAGCGCCAAAAACATTCAGTACTTC

size: .
D: TRBD2
V: TRBV10-2
J: TRBJ2-3
length: 14
CDR3: CASSGGTNTDTQYF
DNA: TGCGCCAGCAGTGGAGGGACTAACACAGATACGCAGTATTTT

size: .
D: .
V: TRBV5-8
J: TRBJ1-5
length: 13
CDR3: CASSSRGFQPQHF
DNA: TGTGCCAGCAGCTCAAGGGGATTTCAGCCCCAGCATTTT

size: few
D: .
V: TRBV7-9
J: TRBJ2-7
length: 13
CDR3: CASTRTGTYEQYF
DNA: TGTGCCAGCACCCGCACAGGTACCTACGAGCAGTACTTC

size: .
D: .
V: TRBV10-3
J: TRBJ2-2
length: 14
CDR3: CAISVREATGELFF
DNA: TGTGCCATCAGTGTCAGGGAGGCCACCGGGGAGCTGTTTTTT

size: .
D: .
V: TRBV4-2
J: TRBJ2-2
length: 16
CDR3: CASSQAPQQSTGELFF
DNA: TGTGCCAGCAGCCAAGCACCCCAACAAAGCACCGGGGAGCTGTTTTTT

size: .
D: TRBD2
V: TRBV29-1
J: TRBJ2-2
length: 17
CDR3: CSVFGTSETGNTGELFF
DNA: TGCAGCGTGTTTGGGACTAGCGAGACAGGGAACACCGGGGAGCTGTTTTTT

size: .
D: TRBD1
V: TRBV28
J: TRBJ1-4
length: 14
CDR3: CASDQGAGREKLFF
DNA: TGTGCCAGCGACCAGGGGGCCGGTAGGGAAAAACTGTTTTTT

size: .
D: TRBD1
V: TRBV27
J: TRBJ1-1
length: 16
CDR3: CASSFHQGDMNTEAFF
DNA: TGTGCCAGCAGTTTCCACCAGGGGGACATGAACACTGAAGCTTTCTTT

size: .
D: TRBD2
V: TRBV7-8
J: TRBJ2-5
length: 17
CDR3: CASSPWGSGRAGETQYF
DNA: TGTGCCAGCAGCCCCTGGGGGAGCGGGAGGGCCGGAGAGACCCAGTACTTC

size: .
D: TRBD1
V: TRBV6-5
J: TRBJ1-2
length: 15
CDR3: CASRFVDRANYGYTF
DNA: TGTGCCAGCAGATTCGTCGACAGGGCAAACTATGGCTACACCTTC

size: .
D: TRBD2
V: TRBV2
J: TRBJ2-7
length: 15
CDR3: CASRVGGTSGSPQYF
DNA: TGTGCCAGCAGGGTGGGCGGGACTAGCGGGAGCCCTCAGTACTTC

size: few
D: TRBD2
V: TRBV5-1
J: TRBJ2-2
length: 16
CDR3: CASSLVSGRSTGELFF
DNA: TGCGCCAGCAGCTTGGTCAGCGGGAGAAGCACCGGGGAGCTGTTTTTT

size: .
D: .
V: TRBV6-2/TRBV6-3
J: TRBJ2-1
length: 15
CDR3: CASSAGTRTYNERFF
DNA: TGTGCCAGCAGCGCCGGGACTCGGACCTACAATGAGCGGTTCTTC